This T cell receptor beta chain derives from a study of CD8 T cells in ankylosing spondylitis. Study-wide results and caveats: A motif in TCR beta, a set of 8 or 9 highly homologous variants, appeared characteristic of ankylosing spondylitis blood.

This clonotype has just a few counts. The target antigen is unknown. One entry per CDR3 protein, called by TCRdb with MiXCR from the 5' RACE reads. The sample contains 300,000 to 400,000 distinct CDR3 sequences, 14% to 15% of which appear only once. The V end lost 3 bases, the J end lost 5 bases, and 10 bases lay between the germline ends. From germline, CDR1 is DFQATT and CDR2 SNEGSKA (reference sequence). The CDR3 totals 12 residues. The chain has TRBV20-1 and TRBJ1-2; no firm D call. The TCR sequence derives from a male donor with ankylosing spondylitis or in good health (not recorded which). What was sequenced was blood, either unsorted or a sorted T cell fraction (not recorded which). CDR3 sequence (DNA): TGCAGTGCTAGTATATGGGGTTATGGCTACACCTTC. As protein: CSASIWGYGYTF.